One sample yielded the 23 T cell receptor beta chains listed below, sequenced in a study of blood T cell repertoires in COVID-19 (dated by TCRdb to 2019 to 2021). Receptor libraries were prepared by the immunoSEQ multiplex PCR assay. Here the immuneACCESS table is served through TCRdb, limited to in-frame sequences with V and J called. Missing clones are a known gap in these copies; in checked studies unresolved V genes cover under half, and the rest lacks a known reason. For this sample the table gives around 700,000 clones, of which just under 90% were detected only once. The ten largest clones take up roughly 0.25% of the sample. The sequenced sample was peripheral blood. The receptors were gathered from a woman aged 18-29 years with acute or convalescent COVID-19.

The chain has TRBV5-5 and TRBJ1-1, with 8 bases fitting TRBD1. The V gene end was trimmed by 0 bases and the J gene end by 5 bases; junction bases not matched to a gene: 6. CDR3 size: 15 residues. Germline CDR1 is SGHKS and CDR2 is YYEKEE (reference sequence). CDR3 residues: CASSLGTGGGTEAFF. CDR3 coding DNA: TGTGCCAGCAGCTTGGGAACAGGGGGAGGGACTGAAGCTTTCTTT.

The CDR3 nucleotides are TGTGCCAGCTCACAGGGTTGGGACTACCAAGATACGCAGTATTTT. Protein: CASSQGWDYQDTQYF. The genes are TRBV18 and TRBJ2-3, with 7 bases identical to TRBD2. Germline-derived CDR1 and CDR2 are KGHSH and LQKENI. V trimming: 4 bases; J trimming: 5 bases; junction bases outside the gene matches: 9. CDR3 length: 15 residues.

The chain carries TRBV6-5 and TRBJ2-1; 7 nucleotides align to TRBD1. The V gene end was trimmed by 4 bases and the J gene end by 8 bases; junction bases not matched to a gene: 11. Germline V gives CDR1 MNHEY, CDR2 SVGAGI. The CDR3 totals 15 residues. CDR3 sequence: CASSSGQVILDEQFF. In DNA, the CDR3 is TGTGCCAGCAGTTCAGGACAGGTAATCCTTGATGAGCAGTTCTTC.

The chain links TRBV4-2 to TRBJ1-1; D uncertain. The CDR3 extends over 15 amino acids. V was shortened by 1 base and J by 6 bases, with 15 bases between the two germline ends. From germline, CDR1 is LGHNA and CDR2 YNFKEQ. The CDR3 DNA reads TGTGCCAGCAGCCAAGTTTACGGGGAGTACGCTGAAGCTTTCTTT. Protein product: CASSQVYGEYAEAFF.

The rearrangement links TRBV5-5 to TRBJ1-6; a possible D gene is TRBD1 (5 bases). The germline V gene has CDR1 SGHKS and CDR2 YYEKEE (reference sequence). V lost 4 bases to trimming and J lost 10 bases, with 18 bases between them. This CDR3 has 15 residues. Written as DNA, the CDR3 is TGTGCCAGCAGCGAATTGAGGCAGGGTTCGTCACCCCTCCACTTT. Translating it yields CASSELRQGSSPLHF.

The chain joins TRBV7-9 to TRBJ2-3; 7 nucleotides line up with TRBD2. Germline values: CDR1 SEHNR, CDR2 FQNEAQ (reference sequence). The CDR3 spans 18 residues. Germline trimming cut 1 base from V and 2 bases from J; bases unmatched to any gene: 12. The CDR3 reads CASSLGVVAGDITDTQYF. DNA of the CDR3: TGTGCCAGCAGCTTAGGCGTAGTCGCGGGGGATATCACAGATACGCAGTATTTT.

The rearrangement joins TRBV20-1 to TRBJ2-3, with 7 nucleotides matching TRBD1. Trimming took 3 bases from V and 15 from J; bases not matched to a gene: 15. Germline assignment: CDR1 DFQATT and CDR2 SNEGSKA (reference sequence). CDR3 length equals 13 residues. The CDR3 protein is CSASCIRGPIKYF. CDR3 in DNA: TGCAGTGCTAGTTGTATTAGGGGGCCTATTAAATATTTT.

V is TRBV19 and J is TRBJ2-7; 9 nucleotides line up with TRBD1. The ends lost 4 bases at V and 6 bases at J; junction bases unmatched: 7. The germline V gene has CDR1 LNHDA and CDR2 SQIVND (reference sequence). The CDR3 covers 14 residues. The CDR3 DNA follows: TGTGCCAGTAGTACCCGGACAGGGGTCGGCGAGCAGTACTTC. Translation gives CASSTRTGVGEQYF.

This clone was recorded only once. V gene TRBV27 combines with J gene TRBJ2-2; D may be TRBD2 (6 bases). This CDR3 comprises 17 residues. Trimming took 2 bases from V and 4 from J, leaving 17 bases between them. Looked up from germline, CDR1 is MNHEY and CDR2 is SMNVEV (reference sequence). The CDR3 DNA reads TGTGCCAGCAGTTTACCGATGGGGGGAAAGGTCACCGGGGAGCTGTTTTTT. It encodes CASSLPMGGKVTGELFF.

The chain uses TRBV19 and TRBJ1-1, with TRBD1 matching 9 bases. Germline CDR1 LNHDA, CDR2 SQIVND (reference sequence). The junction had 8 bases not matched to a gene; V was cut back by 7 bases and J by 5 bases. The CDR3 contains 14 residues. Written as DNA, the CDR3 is TGTGCCAGTAAAACAGGGGGCGTTTTGACTGAAGCTTTCTTT. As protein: CASKTGGVLTEAFF.

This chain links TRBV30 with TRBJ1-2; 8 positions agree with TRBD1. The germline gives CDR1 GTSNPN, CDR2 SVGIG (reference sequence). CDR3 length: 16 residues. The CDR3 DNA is TGTGCTCAATCACAGGGGGTTGGGGGGTTGGAGTATGGCTACACCTTC. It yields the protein CAQSQGVGGLEYGYTF.

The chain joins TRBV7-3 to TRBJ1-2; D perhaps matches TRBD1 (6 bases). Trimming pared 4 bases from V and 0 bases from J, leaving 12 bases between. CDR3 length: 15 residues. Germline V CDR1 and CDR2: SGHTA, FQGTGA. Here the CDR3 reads CASSSDSLTNYGYTF. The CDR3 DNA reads TGTGCCAGCAGCTCGGACAGCCTTACTAACTATGGCTACACCTTC.

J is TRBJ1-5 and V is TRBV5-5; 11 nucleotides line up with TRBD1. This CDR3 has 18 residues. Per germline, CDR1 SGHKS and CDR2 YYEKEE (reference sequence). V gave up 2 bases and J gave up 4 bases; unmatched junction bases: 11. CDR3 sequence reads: CASSFIGTGGSGNQPQHF. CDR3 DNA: TGTGCCAGCAGCTTCATCGGGACAGGGGGTTCCGGGAATCAGCCCCAGCATTTT.

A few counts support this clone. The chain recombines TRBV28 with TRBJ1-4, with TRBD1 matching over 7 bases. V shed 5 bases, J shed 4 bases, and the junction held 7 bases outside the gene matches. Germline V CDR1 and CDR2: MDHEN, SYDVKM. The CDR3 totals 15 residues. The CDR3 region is CASSQVTGYNEKLFF. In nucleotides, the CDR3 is TGTGCCAGCAGTCAAGTGACAGGGTATAATGAAAAACTGTTTTTT.

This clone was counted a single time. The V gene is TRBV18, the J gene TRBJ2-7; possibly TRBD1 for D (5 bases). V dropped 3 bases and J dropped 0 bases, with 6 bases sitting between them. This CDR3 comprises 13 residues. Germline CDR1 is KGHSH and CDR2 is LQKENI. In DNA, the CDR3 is TGTGCCAGCTCACCGGACACCTCCTACGAGCAGTACTTC. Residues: CASSPDTSYEQYF.

This CDR3 reads CAISRRQGDSYEQYF. Written as DNA, the CDR3 is TGTGCCATCAGCCGTAGACAGGGCGACTCCTACGAGCAGTACTTC. The chain employs TRBV10-3 and TRBJ2-7, with 7 bases fitting TRBD1. V gave up 6 bases and J gave up 0 bases; unmatched junction bases: 8. The CDR3 has 15 amino acids. Germline CDR1 ENHRY, CDR2 SYGVKD.

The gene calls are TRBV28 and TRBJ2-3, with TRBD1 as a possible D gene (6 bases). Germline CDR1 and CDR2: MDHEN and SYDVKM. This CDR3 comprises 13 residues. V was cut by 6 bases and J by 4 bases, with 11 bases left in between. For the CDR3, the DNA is TGTGCCAGCAGGCCAGGGGTAGCAGATACGCAGTATTTT. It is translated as CASRPGVADTQYF.

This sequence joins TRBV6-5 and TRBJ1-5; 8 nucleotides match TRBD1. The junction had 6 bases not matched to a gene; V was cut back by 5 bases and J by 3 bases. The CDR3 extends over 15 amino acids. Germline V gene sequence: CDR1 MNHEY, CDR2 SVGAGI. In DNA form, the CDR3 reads TGTGCCAGCAGTACCCGGACAGGGTACAATCAGCCCCAGCATTTT. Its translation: CASSTRTGYNQPQHF.

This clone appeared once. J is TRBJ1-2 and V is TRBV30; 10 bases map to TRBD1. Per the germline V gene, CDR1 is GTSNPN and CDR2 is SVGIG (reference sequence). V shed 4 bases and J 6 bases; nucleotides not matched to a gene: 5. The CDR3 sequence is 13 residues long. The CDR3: CAWKLGTGDGYTF. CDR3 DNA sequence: TGTGCCTGGAAGCTCGGGACAGGGGATGGCTACACCTTC.

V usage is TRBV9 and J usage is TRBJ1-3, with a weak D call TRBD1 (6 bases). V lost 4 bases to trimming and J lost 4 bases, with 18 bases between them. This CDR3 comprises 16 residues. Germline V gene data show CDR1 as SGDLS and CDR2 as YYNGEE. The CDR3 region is CASSLVGGAPGNTIYF. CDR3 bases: TGTGCCAGCAGCCTTGTGGGGGGGGCGCCAGGAAACACCATATATTTT.

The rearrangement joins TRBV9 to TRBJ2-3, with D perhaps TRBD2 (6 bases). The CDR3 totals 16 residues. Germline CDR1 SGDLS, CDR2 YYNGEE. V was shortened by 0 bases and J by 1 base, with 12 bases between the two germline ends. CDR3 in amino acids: CASSVVRRGGTDTQYF. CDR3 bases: TGTGCCAGCAGCGTAGTCCGGCGGGGTGGCACAGATACGCAGTATTTT.

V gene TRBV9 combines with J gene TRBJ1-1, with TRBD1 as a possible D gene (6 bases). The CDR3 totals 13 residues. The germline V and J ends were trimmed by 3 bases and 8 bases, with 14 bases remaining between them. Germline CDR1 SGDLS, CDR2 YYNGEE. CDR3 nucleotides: TGTGCCAGCAGCGCGCCCGGGACAACCGAAGCTTTCTTT. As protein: CASSAPGTTEAFF.

DNA of the CDR3: TGTGCCTGGAAGCGGCGGGAAGGATTCGGCTCCTATAATTCACCCCTCCACTTT. It is translated as CAWKRREGFGSYNSPLHF. This chain uses TRBV30 with TRBJ1-6; D gene uncertain. CDR3 length equals 18 residues. Germline V gene data show CDR1 as GTSNPN and CDR2 as SVGIG (reference sequence). V lost 4 bases, J lost 0 bases, and 19 bases lay in between.